This TCR beta chain was captured by sequencing in a study of STAT5B mutations in CD4+ large granular lymphocyte leukemia. The CDR3 totals 13 residues. The trim removed 2 bases at V and 7 bases at J, leaving 1 base unmatched. Germline loops: CDR1 MNHNS, CDR2 SASEGT. Measured with immunoSEQ multiplex PCR; TCRdb has only the in-frame clones, and not every one. This table holds roughly 40,000 clones, 80% to 90% found once. The sample consisted of CD4+ T cells from blood buffy coats. V usage is TRBV6-1 and J usage is TRBJ2-2; TRBD2 agrees at 7 bases. The receptor's source is a human donor in good health. CDR3 DNA sequence: TGTGCCAGCAGTGAATGGGGGGGCGGGGAGCTGTTTTTT. Its translation is CASSEWGGGELFF.